The T cell receptor (beta chain) described here comes from a study of response to subunit inactivated influenza vaccine. The CDR3 loop spans 18 amino acids. Germline V gene data show CDR1 as SGHDT and CDR2 as YYEEEE. TCRdb ran MiXCR on the RT-PCR reads and lists one entry per CDR3 protein. The repertoire consists of hundreds of thousands of distinct CDR3 sequences, with around a sixth occurring once and the leading ten covering about 9.9%. Only one count was recorded for this clonotype. One end of the junction is discordant with germline, which a read error may explain. This material consisted of PBMCs from blood, taken about 13 days after vaccination. The chain couples TRBV5-6 to TRBJ2-3; 8 bases line up with TRBD2. This sequence originates from a man aged 50 to 60 who received an inactivated influenza vaccine. The CDR3 loop reads CSSSALGGGKGKTDTQYF. In DNA, the CDR3 is TGTTCCAGCAGCGCCCTTGGCGGGGGGAAGGGTAAGACAGATACGCAGTATTTT.